The T cell receptor beta chain described here comes from a study of vaccination effects on CD4 cells after COVID-19. CD4+ T cells specific for antigen were expanded with viral peptide pools by the ViraFEST assay before sequencing. After roughly ten days in culture, the CD4+ T cells were isolated. Among the vaccine recipients, none had a prior SARS-CoV-2 infection, and nucleocapsid antibodies were negative. This clone was counted a few times. Its specificity is unknown. Some clones are missing from TCRdb's copy, which holds only in-frame ones; the method was immunoSEQ multiplex PCR. The sample shows 52,000 or so clones, around 70% of them seen only once. Germline V lookup: CDR1 SGHVS, CDR2 FQNEAQ. With 0 bases removed from V and 2 bases from J, the gap between germline ends came to 11 bases. CDR3 length: 16 amino acids.

The V gene is TRBV7-8, the J gene TRBJ1-5; a weak D match, TRBD1 (6 bases). The clonotype originates from a human donor who received a COVID-19 vaccine. The specimen comprised CD4+ T cells from PBMCs cultured with SARS-CoV-2 spike peptides, sampled before COVID-19 vaccination. CDR3 sequence: CASSLAGGAGNQPQHF. The DNA of the CDR3 is TGTGCCAGCAGCTTAGCGGGGGGGGCGGGCAATCAGCCCCAGCATTTT.